Each of the 22 T cell receptor beta chains below was sequenced from the same sample in a study of technical replicates of blood from a handful of donors (dated by TCRdb to about 2017). Library prep was done by the immunoSEQ multiplex PCR assay. Held by TCRdb, this immuneACCESS table contains in-frame sequences only and omits some clones. Under half of the omission traces to an unresolved V gene where checked; the cause of the rest is unknown. For this sample there are about 98,000 clones; nearly 97% appear just once. The top ten hold 0.23% of the sample. The sequencing input was T cells isolated from PBMCs. Receptors were obtained from a human donor in good health.

The genes are TRBV19 and TRBJ2-7; 9 bases are a match to TRBD1. CDR3 size: 17 residues. The germline gives CDR1 LNHDA, CDR2 SQIVND (reference sequence). With V trimmed by 6 bases and J by 3 bases, 15 bases remained unmatched. The CDR3 loop is CASSPTFLRTGVYEQYF. For the CDR3, the DNA is TGTGCCAGTAGCCCCACTTTTCTACGGACAGGGGTCTACGAGCAGTACTTC.

The chain combines TRBV25-1 with TRBJ2-1, with a tentative D call TRBD1 (7 bases). V was trimmed by 0 bases and J by 5 bases, leaving 11 bases between them. The CDR3 is made up of 15 amino acids. Germline CDR1 MGHDK, CDR2 SYGVNS. The CDR3 is CASSEYSGGHNEQFF. The DNA for the CDR3 is TGTGCCAGCAGTGAATACTCAGGGGGGCACAATGAGCAGTTCTTC.

The CDR3 coding sequence is TGTGCCAGCAGTGGGGACTTCGTCTCCACAGATACGCAGTATTTT. This translates into CASSGDFVSTDTQYF. The chain has TRBV6-1 and TRBJ2-3, with D possibly TRBD2 on 6 matching bases. CDR3 length: 15 residues. Germline V lookup: CDR1 MNHNS, CDR2 SASEGT. The V and J ends lost 4 bases and 2 bases respectively, with 13 bases between them.

This rearrangement joins TRBV5-4 to TRBJ2-1; 7 bases align to TRBD1. The CDR3 is 18 residues long. Losses at the gene ends were 0 bases for V and 0 bases for J; bases not matched to a gene: 9. Germline-derived CDR1 and CDR2 are SGHNT and YYREEE (reference sequence). CDR3 region: CASSLGGTVSSSYNEQFF. The CDR3 DNA is TGTGCCAGCAGCTTGGGGGGGACAGTTTCTAGCTCCTACAATGAGCAGTTCTTC. Variable domain in full (rest from reference TRBV5-4 and TRBJ2-1): ETGVTQSPTHLIKTRGQQVTLRCSSQSGHNTVSWYQQALGQGPQFIFQYYREEENGRGNFPPRFSGLQFPNYSSELNVNALELDDSALYLCASSLGGTVSSSYNEQFFGPGTRLTVL.

V is TRBV18 and J is TRBJ2-5; TRBD2 matches at 13 bases. Germline V gene lookup returns CDR1 KGHSH and CDR2 LQKENI. V dropped 4 bases and J dropped 2; count of bases not matched to a gene: 7. The CDR3 sequence is 17 residues long. CDR3 sequence reads: CASSLPAGLAGQETQYF. CDR3 nucleotide sequence: TGTGCCAGCTCACTACCAGCGGGACTAGCGGGGCAAGAGACCCAGTACTTC.

The genes are TRBV19 and TRBJ1-1; 9 bases line up with TRBD1. Germline-derived CDR1 and CDR2 are LNHDA and SQIVND (reference sequence). The J segment lost 9 bases and the V segment lost 9 bases, leaving 17 bases of the junction unmatched. This CDR3 spans 15 amino acids. The CDR3 bases are TGTGCCAGCGACAGGGGGACTGTGTTGGGGGGGAAAGCTTTCTTT. This sequence encodes CASDRGTVLGGKAFF. The full variable domain, in which reference TRBV19 and TRBJ1-1 provide the parts outside the CDR3, is DGGITQSPKYLFRKEGQNVTLSCEQNLNHDAMYWYRQDPGQGLRLIYYSQIVNDFQKGDIAEGYSVSREKKESFPLTVTSAQKNPTAFYLCASDRGTVLGGKAFFGQGTRLTVV.

J is TRBJ2-7 and V is TRBV7-9, with D possibly TRBD1 on 6 matching bases. The CDR3 extends over 10 amino acids. The V end was cut by 9 bases, the J end by 4 bases, with 7 bases between. Germline CDR1 SEHNR, CDR2 FQNEAQ (reference sequence). The CDR3 DNA reads as TGTGCCAGTGGGACATACGAGCAGTACTTC. Its protein is CASGTYEQYF.

The count of this clone is one. The chain couples TRBV5-1 to TRBJ2-7; 7 positions agree with TRBD1. The germline CDR1 and CDR2 sequences are SGHRS and YFSETQ. This CDR3 is built from 14 residues. Trimming cost V 5 bases and J 1 base; bases outside gene matches: 6. CDR3 protein: CASRTGSPSYEQYF. CDR3 nucleotide sequence: TGCGCCAGCAGGACAGGGAGTCCTTCCTACGAGCAGTACTTC.

A remark on this clone: One end of the junction fails to match germline, which may point to a read error. V usage is TRBV7-7 and J usage is TRBJ2-2; the D is unclear. The CDR3 contains 14 residues. Per germline, CDR1 SSHAT and CDR2 FNYEAQ (reference sequence). DNA for the CDR3: TGTGCTAGCAGCCCGCCCGGCGGCACCGGGGAGCTGTTTTTT. It is translated as CASSPPGGTGELFF.

CDR3 coding DNA: TGTGCCAGCAGCAGGCAGGGGAACCAGCCCCAGCATTTT. Protein product: CASSRQGNQPQHF. The J gene is TRBJ1-5, the V gene TRBV5-6; possible D gene TRBD1, 6 bases. The CDR3 totals 13 residues. Per germline, CDR1 SGHDT and CDR2 YYEEEE. Trimming took 4 bases from V and 7 from J, leaving 12 bases between them.

The chain uses TRBV7-8 and TRBJ2-7; TRBD2 matches at 9 bases. Germline CDR1 and CDR2: SGHVS and FQNEAQ. The J segment lost 2 bases and the V segment lost 1 base, leaving 6 bases of the junction unmatched. The CDR3 length is 16 residues. The CDR3 sequence is CASSLVLAGATYEQYF. In DNA form, the CDR3 reads TGTGCCAGCAGCTTAGTGTTAGCGGGGGCTACCTACGAGCAGTACTTC.

The rearrangement links TRBV28 to TRBJ2-3, with 12 bases matching TRBD2. V lost 8 bases and J lost 7; bases outside the gene matches: 7. CDR1 and CDR2 (germline): MDHEN, SYDVKM. This CDR3 is built from 14 residues. In DNA form, the CDR3 reads TGTGCCAGCCATGGACTAGCGGGAAAACATACGCAGTATTTT. Translation: CASHGLAGKHTQYF.

This clone was observed a few times. V gene TRBV19 combines with J gene TRBJ2-7; maybe TRBD1 (6 bases). CDR1 is LNHDA and CDR2 is SQIVND in the germline V gene (reference sequence). The ends were cut back, 5 bases at V and 0 bases at J, with 8 bases in the middle. The CDR3 runs 13 residues. Written as DNA, the CDR3 is TGTGCCAGTAGTTGGACAGACTCCTACGAGCAGTACTTC. This codes for CASSWTDSYEQYF.

This sequence joins TRBV5-1 and TRBJ1-2, with D perhaps matching TRBD1 (5 bases). Between the trimmed V and J ends, which lost 0 bases and 4 bases, there was a span of 10 bases. The CDR3 totals 14 residues. The V gene's germline CDR1 is SGHRS and CDR2 YFSETQ. The CDR3 protein is CASSLADSVYGYTF. CDR3 DNA sequence: TGCGCCAGCAGCTTGGCTGACAGCGTCTATGGCTACACCTTC.

The chain combines TRBV21-1 with TRBJ2-2; the table's TRBD2 call for D was not verified on the DNA. TRBV21-1 is a pseudogene locus. This CDR3 is built from 16 residues. The CDR3 loop reads CASSKGRLAGTGELFF. For the CDR3, the DNA is TGTGCCAGCAGCAAAGGGAGACTAGCGGGCACCGGGGAGCTGTTTTTT.

For the CDR3, the DNA is TGTGCCAGCAGCGCTATTTGGGCCTTAGACAGGGCCAAAAACATTCAGTACTTC. This gives the protein CASSAIWALDRAKNIQYF. The chain employs TRBV7-8 and TRBJ2-4, with TRBD1 as a possible D gene (6 bases). Between the trimmed V and J ends, which lost 5 bases and 1 base, there was a span of 21 bases. The CDR3 is 18 residues long. Germline V gene data show CDR1 as SGHVS and CDR2 as FQNEAQ.

The chain recombines TRBV27 with TRBJ2-7, with D possibly being TRBD1 (5 bases). V was trimmed by 6 bases and J by 6 bases, leaving 9 bases between them. The CDR3 totals 11 residues. Germline values: CDR1 MNHEY, CDR2 SMNVEV (reference sequence). The CDR3: CASSQGGEQYF. The CDR3 DNA sequence: TGTGCCAGCAGCCAGGGCGGCGAGCAGTACTTC.

V usage is TRBV9 and J usage is TRBJ2-2; D gene uncertain. The V end lost 1 base, the J end lost 6 bases, and 10 bases lay between the germline ends. This CDR3 has 14 amino acids. Germline lookup yields CDR1 SGDLS and CDR2 YYNGEE. CDR3 bases: TGTGCCAGCAGCGTAACTGTAGTCCCCGGGGAGCTGTTTTTT. Its protein is CASSVTVVPGELFF. Using reference TRBV9 and TRBJ2-2 for the parts outside the CDR3, the full variable domain is DSGVTQTPKHLITATGQRVTLRCSPRSGDLSVYWYQQSLDQGLQFLIQYYNGEERAKGNILERFSAQQFPDLHSELNLSSLELGDSALYFCASSVTVVPGELFFGEGSRLTVL.

V usage is TRBV2 and J usage is TRBJ2-7; D is possibly TRBD2 (6 bases). CDR3 length equals 15 residues. V was trimmed by 5 bases and J by 0 bases, leaving 14 bases between them. From germline, CDR1 is SNHLY and CDR2 FYNNEI. CDR3: CASSRAGPSSYEQYF. The CDR3 coding sequence is TGTGCCAGCAGTCGGGCGGGGCCTAGCTCCTACGAGCAGTACTTC.

V and J are TRBV9 and TRBJ1-4, with 9 bases aligning to TRBD1. With 1 base clipped from V and 6 bases from J, the junction kept 4 bases outside the gene matches. The V gene's germline CDR1 is SGDLS and CDR2 YYNGEE. CDR3 size: 15 residues. The chain's CDR3 is CASSVTGGEDEKLFF. The CDR3 DNA is TGTGCCAGCAGCGTAACAGGGGGCGAGGATGAAAAACTGTTTTTT. Combining the CDR3 with reference TRBV9 and TRBJ1-4 gives the whole variable domain DSGVTQTPKHLITATGQRVTLRCSPRSGDLSVYWYQQSLDQGLQFLIQYYNGEERAKGNILERFSAQQFPDLHSELNLSSLELGDSALYFCASSVTGGEDEKLFFGSGTQLSVL.

The chain is built from TRBV12-5 and TRBJ2-3; 9 nucleotides line up with TRBD1. V shed 5 bases, J shed 7 bases, and the junction held 13 bases outside the gene matches. The germline V gene has CDR1 LGHNT and CDR2 FRNRAP. This CDR3 contains 16 residues. As DNA, the CDR3 is TGTGCTAGTGGTATCGCGACCGGGACAGGGTTAAATACGCAGTATTTT. Protein product: CASGIATGTGLNTQYF.

The V call is TRBV25-1, the J call TRBJ2-4; the match to TRBD2 covers 7 bases. J gave up 7 bases and V 3 bases, and 6 bases lay outside the gene matches. The CDR3 spans 14 residues. Germline values: CDR1 MGHDK, CDR2 SYGVNS. The CDR3 nucleotides read TGTGCCAGCAGTGACCACGCGGGAGTGAACATTCAGTACTTC. Amino acids: CASSDHAGVNIQYF.